Shown below are 31 T cell receptor beta chains from a single sample sequenced in a study of blood T cell repertoires in COVID-19. Sequencing used immunoSEQ multiplex PCR; TCRdb keeps in-frame clones, though not all of them. The table shows 350,000 to 550,000 clones, with nearly 90% occurring only once. The sequenced sample was PBMCs or T cells enriched from blood (not recorded which). These receptors all stem from a young woman with acute COVID-19.

Only a few counts were recorded for this clone. This chain joins TRBV12-3 or TRBV12-4 and TRBJ2-2; a possible D gene is TRBD1 (6 bases). The CDR3 is 13 residues long. Trimming cost V 6 bases and J 6 bases, with 11 bases left between them. CDR3 DNA sequence: TGTGCCAGCAGACTATACAGGGCCGGGGAGCTGTTTTTT. It translates to CASRLYRAGELFF.

The chain joins TRBV4-1 to TRBJ1-5, with no clear D. Germline-derived CDR1 and CDR2 are MGHRA and YSYEKL. Trimming removed 0 bases from V and 7 bases from J, with 13 bases in between. This CDR3 has 15 amino acids. The CDR3 DNA follows: TGCGCCAGCAGCCAAGATCCCGAGATCGGGCAGCCCCAGCATTTT. Amino acids: CASSQDPEIGQPQHF.

J is TRBJ2-1 and V is TRBV2; 8 bases are shared with TRBD1. This CDR3 has 14 residues. Per the germline V gene, CDR1 is SNHLY and CDR2 is FYNNEI. The ends lost 4 bases at V and 14 bases at J; junction bases unmatched: 13. This chain's CDR3 is CASSGTGRTVSKFF. CDR3 nucleotide sequence: TGTGCCAGCAGTGGGACAGGGAGGACGGTGAGCAAGTTCTTC.

J is TRBJ1-2 and V is TRBV4-2, with D hard to call. The CDR3 consists of 13 residues. V was trimmed by 4 bases and J by 5 bases, leaving 11 bases between them. The germline V gene has CDR1 LGHNA and CDR2 YNFKEQ. The CDR3 protein is CASSPRRGYGYTF. The DNA for the CDR3 is TGTGCCAGCAGCCCGAGAAGAGGGTATGGCTACACCTTC.

This clone was found a few times. This rearrangement joins TRBV27 to TRBJ2-7; 9 nucleotides align to TRBD2. Germline V lookup: CDR1 MNHEY, CDR2 SMNVEV (reference sequence). Germline trimming cut 3 bases from V and 3 bases from J; bases unmatched to any gene: 3. The CDR3 is 14 amino acids. CDR3 nucleotides: TGTGCCAGCAGTTTTAGCGGGAGTGGCTACGAGCAGTACTTC. Protein: CASSFSGSGYEQYF.

The V call is TRBV18, the J call TRBJ2-7; D might be TRBD1 (6 bases). The V end was cut by 4 bases, the J end by 1 base, with 11 bases between. Germline lookup yields CDR1 KGHSH and CDR2 LQKENI. The CDR3 contains 14 residues. The CDR3 is CASSHGTPSYEQYF. The CDR3 nucleotides are TGTGCCAGCTCACACGGGACACCTTCCTACGAGCAGTACTTC. Variable domain in full (rest from reference TRBV18 and TRBJ2-7): NAGVMQNPRHLVRRRGQEARLRCSPMKGHSHVYWYRQLPEEGLKFMVYLQKENIIDESGMPKERFSAEFPKEGPSILRIQQVVRGDSAAYFCASSHGTPSYEQYFGPGTRLTVT.

The chain carries TRBV29-1 and TRBJ2-7, with 13 bases fitting TRBD2. CDR3 length: 15 amino acids. The V and J ends lost 4 bases and 2 bases, in that order; junction bases with no gene match: 5. Germline CDR1 SQVTM, CDR2 ANQGSEA. The DNA of the CDR3 is TGCAGCGTTGGTGTACTAGCGGGAGGGACCTACGAGCAGTACTTC. This encodes CSVGVLAGGTYEQYF.

This chain uses TRBV6-1 with TRBJ2-7, with 8 bases fitting TRBD1. CDR3 size: 15 residues. CDR1 and CDR2 (germline): MNHNS, SASEGT. V was pared by 1 base and J by 2 bases, with 4 bases of the junction left unmatched. CDR3 sequence (DNA): TGTGCCAGCAGTGAAGGCCGGGGACAGGCCTACGAGCAGTACTTC. It translates to CASSEGRGQAYEQYF.

V usage is TRBV3-1 (or the pseudogene TRBV3-2) and J usage is TRBJ2-5, with a possible D match to TRBD1 (5 bases). This CDR3 contains 16 residues. Germline CDR1 reads LGHDT; CDR2 reads YNNKEL (reference sequence). V gave up 1 base and J gave up 5 bases, with 17 bases separating them. CDR3 amino acids: CASSQVQGLYVETQYF. DNA of the CDR3: TGTGCCAGCAGCCAAGTGCAGGGCCTATATGTCGAGACCCAGTACTTC.

V usage is TRBV10-1 and J usage is TRBJ1-3; 12 bases align to TRBD1. Germline V gives CDR1 WNHNN, CDR2 SYGVQD (reference sequence). Losses at the gene ends were 6 bases for V and 1 base for J; bases not matched to a gene: 10. This CDR3 has 18 residues. CDR3 nucleotide sequence: TGCGCCAGCAGCCGGGACAGGGGGCGAAAATGGTCTGGAAACACCATATATTTT. It is translated as CASSRDRGRKWSGNTIYF.

This chain joins TRBV7-9 and TRBJ2-3, with a weak D call TRBD1 (7 bases). The ends were cut back, 5 bases at V and 0 bases at J, with 12 bases in the middle. This CDR3 is built from 15 residues. Per germline, CDR1 SEHNR and CDR2 FQNEAQ (reference sequence). CDR3 DNA sequence: TGTGCCAGCAGCCCGGGGGACAGAAGCACAGATACGCAGTATTTT. Translation: CASSPGDRSTDTQYF.

V usage is TRBV7-2 and J usage is TRBJ2-6, with 9 bases matching TRBD1. Germline lookup yields CDR1 SGHTA and CDR2 FQGNSA. Trimming cost V 1 base and J 1 base; bases outside gene matches: 2. This CDR3 spans 17 amino acids. The CDR3: CASSLGGQGSGANVLTF. In nucleotides, the CDR3 is TGTGCCAGCAGCTTAGGGGGACAGGGTTCTGGGGCCAACGTCCTGACTTTC.

The chain couples TRBV28 to TRBJ2-7, with D hard to call. The germline V and J ends were trimmed by 2 bases and 3 bases, with 8 bases remaining between them. This CDR3 has 13 residues. Germline lookup yields CDR1 MDHEN and CDR2 SYDVKM. The CDR3 is CASSLLRDYEQYF. The DNA for the CDR3 is TGTGCCAGCAGTTTACTACGTGACTACGAGCAGTACTTC.

V usage is TRBV2 and J usage is TRBJ1-5; D remains ambiguous. The V and J ends lost 3 bases and 0 bases respectively, with 6 bases between them. CDR3 length: 14 amino acids. Germline lookup yields CDR1 SNHLY and CDR2 FYNNEI. The CDR3 bases are TGTGCCAGCAGTGACAGAAATAGCAATCAGCCCCAGCATTTT. Its translation: CASSDRNSNQPQHF.

The chain is built from TRBV29-1 and TRBJ1-2; 8 bases agree with TRBD1. V shed 2 bases, J shed 0 bases, and the junction held 5 bases outside the gene matches. The CDR3 extends over 15 amino acids. In germline, CDR1 is SQVTM, CDR2 ANQGSEA. CDR3 sequence (DNA): TGCAGCGTTGAAATCCCGGGACAGGCTAACTATGGCTACACCTTC. The encoded protein is CSVEIPGQANYGYTF.

The rearrangement links TRBV24-1 to TRBJ2-1, with 10 bases lining up with TRBD2. V was clipped by 6 bases and J by 6 bases; unmatched bases: 7. Germline CDR1 and CDR2: KGHDR and SFDVKD. The length of the CDR3 is 15 residues. The CDR3 DNA reads as TGTGCCACCAGTAGGGGGCTAGCGGGAGCCAATGAGCAGTTCTTC. This sequence encodes CATSRGLAGANEQFF.

The chain uses TRBV27 and TRBJ1-1; no firm D call. V was pared by 3 bases and J by 0 bases, with 8 bases between. Germline-derived CDR1 and CDR2 are MNHEY and SMNVEV (reference sequence). The CDR3 is made up of 14 amino acids. The CDR3 DNA reads as TGTGCCAGCAGTTTCTCCGTAATGAACACTGAAGCTTTCTTT. Protein product: CASSFSVMNTEAFF.

J is TRBJ1-1 and V is TRBV27; TRBD1 matches 8 bases. CDR1 and CDR2 from the germline V gene are MNHEY and SMNVEV (reference sequence). CDR3 length: 16 amino acids. The V segment lost 7 bases and the J segment 3 bases; nucleotides outside the gene matches: 13. CDR3 nucleotide sequence: TGTGCCAGCATCCGACAGGGGCCAGCGCGTCACACTGAAGCTTTCTTT. It encodes CASIRQGPARHTEAFF.

Comments on this clone: A read error may produce the germline difference seen at one junction end. CDR3 nucleotides: TGTGCCAGCAGGGAAGGACAGGGAGGCTCCTACGAGCAGTACTTC. Its translation is CASREGQGGSYEQYF. The chain is built from TRBV6-1 and TRBJ2-7; TRBD1 matches 8 bases. Germline loops: CDR1 MNHNS, CDR2 SASEGT. The CDR3 sequence is 15 residues long.

The CDR3 nucleotides read TGTGCCAGCAGTTCAGGACAGAAGGTCCTGCTCTGCGAGCAGTACTTC. Translated, it gives CASSSGQKVLLCEQYF. This chain joins TRBV28 and TRBJ2-7; TRBD1 might be the D (6 bases). The CDR3 spans 16 residues. Trimming stripped 4 bases from V and 6 bases from J, with 22 bases between. The germline V gene encodes CDR1 MDHEN and CDR2 SYDVKM.

The rearrangement links TRBV30 to TRBJ1-3; no reliable D call. CDR1 and CDR2 from the germline V gene are GTSNPN and SVGIG (reference sequence). The CDR3 sequence is 15 residues long. The V end was cut by 4 bases, the J end by 0 bases, with 13 bases between. The CDR3 loop reads CAWTYAPSSGNTIYF. DNA for the CDR3: TGTGCCTGGACATACGCACCCAGCTCTGGAAACACCATATATTTT.

This clone showed up just once. V and J are TRBV5-1 and TRBJ2-5; 15 bases are shared with TRBD2. The junction had 5 bases not matched to a gene; V was cut back by 4 bases and J by 4 bases. The length of the CDR3 is 16 residues. The germline gives CDR1 SGHRS, CDR2 YFSETQ. The CDR3 loop reads CASSRTSGGAGETQYF. Written as DNA, the CDR3 is TGCGCCAGCAGCAGGACTAGCGGGGGGGCTGGAGAGACCCAGTACTTC. Complete variable domain (other parts from reference TRBV5-1 and TRBJ2-5): KAGVTQTPRYLIKTRGQQVTLSCSPISGHRSVSWYQQTPGQGLQFLFEYFSETQRNKGNFPGRFSGRQFSNSRSEMNVSTLELGDSALYLCASSRTSGGAGETQYFGPGTRLLVL.

The chain links TRBV7-9 to TRBJ2-7; TRBD2 agrees at 7 bases. V lost 4 bases, J lost 1 base, and 10 bases stayed unmatched. CDR1 is SEHNR and CDR2 is FQNEAQ in the germline V gene (reference sequence). The CDR3 contains 16 residues. CDR3 residues: CASSSPTSASSYEQYF. The CDR3 nucleotides are TGTGCCAGCAGCTCCCCTACTAGCGCATCTTCCTACGAGCAGTACTTC.

This chain uses TRBV13 with TRBJ2-5, with D maybe TRBD1 (6 bases). Trimming removed 5 bases from V and 4 bases from J, with 11 bases in between. CDR1 PRHDT and CDR2 FYEKMQ come from the germline V gene (reference sequence). This CDR3 is built from 13 residues. In DNA form, the CDR3 reads TGTGCCAGCAGCCCAGGGGCGGGAGAGACCCAGTACTTC. It yields the protein CASSPGAGETQYF.

This clone was seen just once. In nucleotides, the CDR3 is TGTGCCAAACAGGGGGATGGCTACACCTTC. Translation gives CAKQGDGYTF. The gene calls are TRBV2 and TRBJ1-2; 8 bases line up with TRBD1. The CDR3 spans 10 residues. Per germline, CDR1 SNHLY and CDR2 FYNNEI. V lost 10 bases and J lost 6; bases outside the gene matches: 1.

This sequence joins TRBV27 and TRBJ2-1; 14 positions agree with TRBD2. The CDR3 has 15 residues. Germline-derived CDR1 and CDR2 are MNHEY and SMNVEV (reference sequence). V dropped 5 bases and J dropped 7; count of bases not matched to a gene: 4. The CDR3 DNA is TGTGCCAGCAGTCCGACTAGCGGGGGGGCGAATGAGCAGTTCTTC. It specifies CASSPTSGGANEQFF.

This rearrangement joins TRBV2 to TRBJ1-2; 7 nucleotides align to TRBD1. J lost 3 bases, V lost 5 bases, and 6 bases had no gene match. The CDR3 extends over 14 amino acids. The germline CDR1 and CDR2 sequences are SNHLY and FYNNEI. The CDR3: CASSKRQGDYGYTF. CDR3 in DNA: TGTGCCAGCAGTAAACGACAGGGAGACTATGGCTACACCTTC. The whole variable domain, filled in from reference TRBV2 and TRBJ1-2, reads EPEVTQTPSHQVTQMGQEVILRCVPISNHLYFYWYRQILGQKVEFLVSFYNNEISEKSEIFDDQFSVERPDGSNFTLKIRSTKLEDSAMYFCASSKRQGDYGYTFGSGTRLTVV.

The chain employs TRBV5-1 and TRBJ2-2, with D tentatively TRBD2 (6 bases). The CDR3 runs to 14 residues. V was pared by 4 bases and J by 4 bases, with 11 bases between. CDR1 is SGHRS and CDR2 is YFSETQ in the germline V gene. The CDR3 sequence is CASSHYSGTGELFF. The CDR3 DNA is TGCGCCAGCAGCCATTATAGCGGCACCGGGGAGCTGTTTTTT. Looking up the rest from reference TRBV5-1 and TRBJ2-2 gives the full variable domain: KAGVTQTPRYLIKTRGQQVTLSCSPISGHRSVSWYQQTPGQGLQFLFEYFSETQRNKGNFPGRFSGRQFSNSRSEMNVSTLELGDSALYLCASSHYSGTGELFFGEGSRLTVL.

The genes are TRBV4-2 and TRBJ1-1; D is possibly TRBD1 (6 bases). The germline CDR1 and CDR2 sequences are LGHNA and YNFKEQ. V lost 2 bases and J 7 bases, leaving 20 bases between the germline ends. This CDR3 has 16 amino acids. In nucleotides, the CDR3 is TGTGCCAGCAGCCAAACGATTACAGGGTCTGAGAATGAAGCTTTCTTT. Its protein product is CASSQTITGSENEAFF.

The chain uses TRBV5-4 and TRBJ1-6; possibly TRBD1 for D (6 bases). Deletions cut 0 bases from V and 0 bases from J, with 10 bases between. Germline V gives CDR1 SGHNT, CDR2 YYREEE (reference sequence). The length of the CDR3 is 17 residues. This CDR3 reads CASSLARGSSYNSPLHF. The DNA for the CDR3 is TGTGCCAGCAGCTTGGCCAGGGGAAGCTCCTATAATTCACCCCTCCACTTT.

The chain uses TRBV9 and TRBJ1-2, with 8 bases lining up with TRBD1. The CDR3 consists of 15 residues. With 3 bases clipped from V and 2 bases from J, the junction kept 6 bases outside the gene matches. Germline V gene sequence: CDR1 SGDLS, CDR2 YYNGEE. CDR3 DNA sequence: TGTGCCAGCAGCGAGACGGACAGGGCGAACTATGGCTACACCTTC. Translation: CASSETDRANYGYTF.